Sequencing of this TCR beta chain was carried out in a study of monozygotic twins with cystic fibrosis. Deletions cut 7 bases from V and 0 bases from J, with 15 bases between. The CDR3 contains 14 residues. Germline V CDR1 and CDR2: SQVTM, ANQGSEA. Repertoires were generated with immunoSEQ multiplex PCR, while TCRdb's copy carries only in-frame clones and drops some. Of 25,000 or so clones listed, less than 95% were seen once; the top ten hold approximately 0.54%. About this clone itself: Its specificity is not known.

Findings and limits, study-wide: Unrelated CF individuals shared fewer identical clonotypes than monozygotic CF twins. Clonality was generally low (median approximately 0.009), higher in the most severe patients.

The sequence derives from a girl aged 2-10 years with cystic fibrosis. V and J are TRBV29-1 and TRBJ1-1; unclear D gene. Sequenced: blood. The CDR3 DNA reads as TGCAGCGCAAAGAGGACCCTACTGAACACTGAAGCTTTCTTT. Encoded protein: CSAKRTLLNTEAFF. Together with reference TRBV29-1 and TRBJ1-1, the CDR3 gives the full variable domain: SAVISQKPSRDICQRGTSLTIQCQVDSQVTMMFWYRQQPGQSLTLIATANQGSEATYESGFVIDKFPISRPNLTFSTLTVSNMSPEDSSIYLCSAKRTLLNTEAFFGQGTRLTVV.